This paragraph reports one T cell receptor (beta chain). Germline CDR1 MDHEN, CDR2 SYDVKM. CDR3 size: 14 residues. V was clipped by 5 bases and J by 7 bases, with 18 bases between them. Only in-frame clones appear in the TCRdb table, and some are missing; sequencing was by immunoSEQ multiplex PCR. The sample carries about 180,000 clones, approximately 95% recorded once. The data originate from a study of shared clonotypes between healthy human individuals. The TCR originated in a woman aged 30 to 39 in good health. Input material: naive CD4+ T cells sorted from blood. Subset indicated: CD45RA+ positively selected. V usage is TRBV28 and J usage is TRBJ2-7; D not resolved. The DNA for the CDR3 is TGTGCCAGCAGTCCTCCGGGCTTGGCTTTAGAGCAGTACTTC. Its protein product is CASSPPGLALEQYF.